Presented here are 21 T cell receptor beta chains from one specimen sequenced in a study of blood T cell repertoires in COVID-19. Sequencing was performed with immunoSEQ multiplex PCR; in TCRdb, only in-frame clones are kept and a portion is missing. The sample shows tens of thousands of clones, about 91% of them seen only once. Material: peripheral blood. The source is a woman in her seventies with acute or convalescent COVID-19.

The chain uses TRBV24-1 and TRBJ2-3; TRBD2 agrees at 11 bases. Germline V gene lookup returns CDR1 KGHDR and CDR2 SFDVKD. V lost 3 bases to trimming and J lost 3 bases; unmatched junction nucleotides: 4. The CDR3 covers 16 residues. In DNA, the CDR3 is TGTGCCACCAGTGATCCCGGGACTAGCGGTACAGATACGCAGTATTTT. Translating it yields CATSDPGTSGTDTQYF.

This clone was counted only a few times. The CDR3 bases are TGTGCCAGCAGATCGGCGGGACAGGAGAACACCGGGGAGCTGTTTTTT. This gives the protein CASRSAGQENTGELFF. The gene calls are TRBV28 and TRBJ2-2; TRBD1 agrees at 8 bases. J gave up 1 base and V 6 bases, and 7 bases lay outside the gene matches. This CDR3 is built from 16 residues. CDR1 is MDHEN, CDR2 SYDVKM, per germline.

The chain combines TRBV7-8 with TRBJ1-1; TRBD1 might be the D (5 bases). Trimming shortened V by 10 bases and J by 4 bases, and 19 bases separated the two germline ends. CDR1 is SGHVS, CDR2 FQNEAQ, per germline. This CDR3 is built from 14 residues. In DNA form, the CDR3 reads TGTGCCACAGCCTTGGGGGGGTTTGCCACTGAAGCTTTCTTT. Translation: CATALGGFATEAFF.

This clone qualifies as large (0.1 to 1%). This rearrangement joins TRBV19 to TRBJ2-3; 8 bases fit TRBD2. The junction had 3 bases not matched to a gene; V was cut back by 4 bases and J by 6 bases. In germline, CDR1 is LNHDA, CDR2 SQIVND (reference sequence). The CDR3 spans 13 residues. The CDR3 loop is CASSTTGGDTQYF. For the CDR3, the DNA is TGTGCCAGTAGTACAACGGGGGGGGATACGCAGTATTTT.

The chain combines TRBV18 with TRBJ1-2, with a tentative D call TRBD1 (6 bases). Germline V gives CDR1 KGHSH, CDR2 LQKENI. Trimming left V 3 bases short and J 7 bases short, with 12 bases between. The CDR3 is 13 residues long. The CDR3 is CASSPAGDGGYTF. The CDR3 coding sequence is TGTGCCAGCTCACCGGCAGGGGATGGTGGCTACACCTTC.

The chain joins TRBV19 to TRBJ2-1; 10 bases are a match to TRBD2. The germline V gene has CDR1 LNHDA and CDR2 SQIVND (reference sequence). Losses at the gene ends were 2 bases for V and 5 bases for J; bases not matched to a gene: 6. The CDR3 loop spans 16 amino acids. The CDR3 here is CASSILSGRGNNEQFF. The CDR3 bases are TGTGCCAGTAGTATACTAAGCGGGAGGGGGAACAATGAGCAGTTCTTC. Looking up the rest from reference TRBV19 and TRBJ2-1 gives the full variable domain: DGGITQSPKYLFRKEGQNVTLSCEQNLNHDAMYWYRQDPGQGLRLIYYSQIVNDFQKGDIAEGYSVSREKKESFPLTVTSAQKNPTAFYLCASSILSGRGNNEQFFGPGTRLTVL.

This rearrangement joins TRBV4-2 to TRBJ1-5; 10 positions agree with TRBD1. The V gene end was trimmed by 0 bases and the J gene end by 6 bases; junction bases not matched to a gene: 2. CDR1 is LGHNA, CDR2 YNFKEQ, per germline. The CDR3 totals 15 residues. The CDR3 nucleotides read TGTGCCAGCAGCCAAGATCGACAGGGGGCTCAGCCCCAGCATTTT. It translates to CASSQDRQGAQPQHF.

The CDR3 DNA follows: TGCGCCAGCAGCTTGAATCCGGGAGCCGCGGATACGCAGTATTTT. Its protein product is CASSLNPGAADTQYF. The chain carries TRBV5-1 and TRBJ2-3; D is perhaps TRBD2 (6 bases). V was pared by 1 base and J by 6 bases, with 15 bases between. The CDR3 runs to 15 residues. Germline V gene sequence: CDR1 SGHRS, CDR2 YFSETQ. Supplemented by reference TRBV5-1 and TRBJ2-3, the full variable domain reads KAGVTQTPRYLIKTRGQQVTLSCSPISGHRSVSWYQQTPGQGLQFLFEYFSETQRNKGNFPGRFSGRQFSNSRSEMNVSTLELGDSALYLCASSLNPGAADTQYFGPGTRLTVL.

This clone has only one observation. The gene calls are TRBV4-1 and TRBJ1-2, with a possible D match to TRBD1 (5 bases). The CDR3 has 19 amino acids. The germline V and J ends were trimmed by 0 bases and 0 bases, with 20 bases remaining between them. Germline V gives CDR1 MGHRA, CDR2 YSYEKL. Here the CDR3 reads CASSQDPRRVAPSNYGYTF. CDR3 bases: TGCGCCAGCAGCCAAGATCCCCGCAGGGTTGCCCCTTCTAACTATGGCTACACCTTC.

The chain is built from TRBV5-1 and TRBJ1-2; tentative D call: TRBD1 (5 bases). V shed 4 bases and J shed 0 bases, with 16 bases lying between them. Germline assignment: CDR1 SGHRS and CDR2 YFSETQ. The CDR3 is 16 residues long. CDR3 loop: CASSPGQSVPNYGYTF. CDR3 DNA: TGCGCCAGCAGCCCAGGACAAAGCGTTCCTAACTATGGCTACACCTTC.

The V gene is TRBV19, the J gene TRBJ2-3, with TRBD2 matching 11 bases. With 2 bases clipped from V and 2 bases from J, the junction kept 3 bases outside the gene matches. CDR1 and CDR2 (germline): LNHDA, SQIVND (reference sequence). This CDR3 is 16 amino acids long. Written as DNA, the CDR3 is TGTGCCAGTAGTATACAACTAGCGGGAGCCACAGATACGCAGTATTTT. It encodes CASSIQLAGATDTQYF. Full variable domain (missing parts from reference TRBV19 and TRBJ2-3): DGGITQSPKYLFRKEGQNVTLSCEQNLNHDAMYWYRQDPGQGLRLIYYSQIVNDFQKGDIAEGYSVSREKKESFPLTVTSAQKNPTAFYLCASSIQLAGATDTQYFGPGTRLTVL.

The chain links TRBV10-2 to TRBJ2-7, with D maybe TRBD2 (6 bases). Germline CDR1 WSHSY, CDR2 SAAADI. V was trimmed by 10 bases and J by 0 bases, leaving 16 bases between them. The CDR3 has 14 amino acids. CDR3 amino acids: CATLDYTSSYEQYF. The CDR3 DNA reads TGCGCCACCCTGGACTATACGAGCTCCTACGAGCAGTACTTC.

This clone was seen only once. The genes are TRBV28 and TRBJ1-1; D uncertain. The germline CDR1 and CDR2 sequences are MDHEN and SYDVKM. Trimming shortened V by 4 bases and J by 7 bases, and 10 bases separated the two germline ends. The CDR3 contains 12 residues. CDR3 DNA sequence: TGTGCCAGCAGTTCCCTACGCATTGAAGCTTTCTTT. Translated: CASSSLRIEAFF.

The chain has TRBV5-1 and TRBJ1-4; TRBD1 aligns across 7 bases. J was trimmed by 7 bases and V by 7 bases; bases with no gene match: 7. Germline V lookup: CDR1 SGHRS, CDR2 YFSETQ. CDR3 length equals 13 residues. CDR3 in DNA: TGCGCCAGCTCAGGGGACAGAGCTGAAAAACTGTTTTTT. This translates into CASSGDRAEKLFF.

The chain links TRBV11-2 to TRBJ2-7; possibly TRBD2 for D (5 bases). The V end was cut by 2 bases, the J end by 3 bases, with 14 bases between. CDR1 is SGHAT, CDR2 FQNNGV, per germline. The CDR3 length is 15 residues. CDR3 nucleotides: TGTGCCAGCAGCTTAATCCGGGATAGGAACTACGAGCAGTACTTC. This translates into CASSLIRDRNYEQYF.

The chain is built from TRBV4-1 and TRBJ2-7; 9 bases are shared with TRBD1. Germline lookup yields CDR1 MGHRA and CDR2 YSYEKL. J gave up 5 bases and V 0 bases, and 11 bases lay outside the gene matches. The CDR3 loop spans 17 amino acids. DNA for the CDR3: TGCGCCAGCAGCCAAGATCAAACCGGGACAGGGTCCCACGAGCAGTACTTC. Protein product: CASSQDQTGTGSHEQYF.

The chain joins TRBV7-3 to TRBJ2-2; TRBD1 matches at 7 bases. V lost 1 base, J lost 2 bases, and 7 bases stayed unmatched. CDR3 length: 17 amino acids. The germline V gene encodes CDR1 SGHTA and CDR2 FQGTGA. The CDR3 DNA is TGTGCCAGCAGCTTAAGTCCCGGGACAGATAACACCGGGGAGCTGTTTTTT. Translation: CASSLSPGTDNTGELFF.

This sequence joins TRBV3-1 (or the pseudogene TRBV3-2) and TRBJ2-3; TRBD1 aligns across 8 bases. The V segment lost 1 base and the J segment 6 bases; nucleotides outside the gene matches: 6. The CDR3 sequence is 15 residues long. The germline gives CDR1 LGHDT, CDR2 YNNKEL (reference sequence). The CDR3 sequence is CASSQVRGLEDTQYF. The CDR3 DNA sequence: TGTGCCAGCAGCCAAGTCAGGGGGCTAGAGGATACGCAGTATTTT.

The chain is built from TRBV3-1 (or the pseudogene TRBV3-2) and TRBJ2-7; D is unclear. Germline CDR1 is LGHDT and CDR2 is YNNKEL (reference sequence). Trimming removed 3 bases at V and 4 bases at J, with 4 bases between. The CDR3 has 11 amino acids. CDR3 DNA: TGTGCCAGCAGCCATTCTTACGAGCAGTACTTC. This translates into CASSHSYEQYF.

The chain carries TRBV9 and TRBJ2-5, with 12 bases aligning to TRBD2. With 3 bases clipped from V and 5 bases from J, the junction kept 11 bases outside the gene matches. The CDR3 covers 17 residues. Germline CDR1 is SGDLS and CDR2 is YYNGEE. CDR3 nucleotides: TGTGCCAGCAGCGCGAGCGCTAGCGGGAGGGCCTGGGAGACCCAGTACTTC. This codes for CASSASASGRAWETQYF.

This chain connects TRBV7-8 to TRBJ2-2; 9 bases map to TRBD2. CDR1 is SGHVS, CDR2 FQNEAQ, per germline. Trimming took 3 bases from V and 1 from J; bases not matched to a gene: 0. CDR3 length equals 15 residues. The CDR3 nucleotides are TGTGCCAGCAGCTTTAGCGGGGGGAACACCGGGGAGCTGTTTTTT. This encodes CASSFSGGNTGELFF.